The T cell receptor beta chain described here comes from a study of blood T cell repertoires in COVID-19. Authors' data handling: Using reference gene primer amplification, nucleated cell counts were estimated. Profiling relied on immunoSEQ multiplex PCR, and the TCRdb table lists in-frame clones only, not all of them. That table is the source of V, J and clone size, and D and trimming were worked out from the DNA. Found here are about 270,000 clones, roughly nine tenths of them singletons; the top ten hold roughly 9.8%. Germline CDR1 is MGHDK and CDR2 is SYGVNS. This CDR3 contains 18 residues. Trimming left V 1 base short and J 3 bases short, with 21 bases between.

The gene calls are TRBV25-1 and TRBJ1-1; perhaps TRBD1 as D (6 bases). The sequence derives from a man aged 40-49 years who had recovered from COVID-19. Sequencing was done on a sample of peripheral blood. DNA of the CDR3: TGTGCCAGCAGTGAATCCGCCGGGGTGGGCCAGGGGTACACTGAAGCTTTCTTT. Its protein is CASSESAGVGQGYTEAFF.